This is a list of T cell receptor beta chains from one sample in a study of T-cell reconstitution after alpha-beta-depleted transplantation in children. TCRdb redid the calling of the PCR reads with MiXCR, one entry per CDR3 protein. The sample carries approximately 1,000,000 distinct CDR3 sequences, about 31% recorded once. This specimen consisted of PBMCs, mostly from graft donor cells, obtained 360 days after TCRalphabeta/CD19-depleted stem cell transplant. The receptors stem from a boy in the first two years of life who had a stem cell transplant for SCID, so the T cells may come from the graft donor. Each CDR3 is given with its conserved first and last residue. Each record gives: V gene, J gene, CDR3 protein.

V: TRBV25-1; J: TRBJ2-4; CDR3: CASSPGQARENIQYF
V: TRBV5-1; J: TRBJ1-1; CDR3: CASSFTEQGWTEAFF
V: TRBV6-1; J: TRBJ1-1; CDR3: CASIKEPRGSGTEAFF
V: TRBV4-2; J: TRBJ1-1; CDR3: CASSLTGPGSATEAFF
V: TRBV6-2/TRBV6-3; J: TRBJ2-1; CDR3: CASSYFIASGVVQFF
V: TRBV27; J: TRBJ2-3; CDR3: CASSAPDRRTQYF
V: TRBV20-1; J: TRBJ2-3; CDR3: CSARKGGDTQYF
V: TRBV5-1; J: TRBJ2-3; CDR3: CASRQRQGVGTDTQYF
V: TRBV6-2/TRBV6-3; J: TRBJ2-2; CDR3: CASSPFLGRTNTGELFF
V: TRBV12-3/TRBV12-4; J: TRBJ2-1; CDR3: CASSLRGAYNEQFF
V: TRBV18; J: TRBJ2-5; CDR3: CASSPSWGLPEETQYF
V: TRBV6-1; J: TRBJ2-7; CDR3: CASTAAWQGSYEQYF
V: TRBV5-1; J: TRBJ1-1; CDR3: CASSPTGAETEAFF
V: TRBV2; J: TRBJ2-1; CDR3: CASTDRGRGSSYNEQFF
V: TRBV7-2; J: TRBJ2-3; CDR3: CASSLVPHYSSTDTQYF
V: TRBV28; J: TRBJ1-2; CDR3: CASSRGRSNYGYTF
V: TRBV10-3; J: TRBJ1-4; CDR3: CATKHRDFNEKLFF
V: TRBV12-3/TRBV12-4; J: TRBJ2-1; CDR3: CASTQRTVYNEQFF
V: TRBV18; J: TRBJ1-6; CDR3: CASSKQGPRNSPLHF
V: TRBV7-3; J: TRBJ2-1; CDR3: CASSLGSSGANYNEQFF
V: TRBV12-3/TRBV12-4; J: TRBJ1-5; CDR3: CASSLAGNQPQHF
V: TRBV12-3/TRBV12-4; J: TRBJ2-2; CDR3: CASSPPHKNTGELFF
V: TRBV7-8; J: TRBJ2-5; CDR3: CASSFTKGGPQETQYF
V: TRBV20-1; J: TRBJ1-6; CDR3: CSATPYLGDGYNSPLHF
V: TRBV13; J: TRBJ2-1; CDR3: CASSFAGGPSNEQFF
V: TRBV20-1; J: TRBJ2-2; CDR3: CSAPNRVNTGELFF
V: TRBV5-5; J: TRBJ2-7; CDR3: CASSFRSGRTYEQYF
V: TRBV20-1; J: TRBJ1-3; CDR3: CSANPLRGNTIYF
V: TRBV12-3/TRBV12-4; J: TRBJ2-3; CDR3: CASSLPSPTSSTDTQYF
V: TRBV29-1; J: TRBJ2-3; CDR3: CSARTGAGADTQYF
V: TRBV6-1; J: TRBJ2-3; CDR3: CAGWDRGTDTQYF
V: TRBV7-2; J: TRBJ2-5; CDR3: CASSLVPLDRGGETQYF
V: TRBV6-5; J: TRBJ1-2; CDR3: CASSLQGVGIYGYTF
V: TRBV27; J: TRBJ2-7; CDR3: CASSLKDRGYEQYF
V: TRBV27; J: TRBJ1-5; CDR3: CASSFAGTGGQPQHF
V: TRBV30; J: TRBJ2-1; CDR3: CAWSPRNEQFF
V: TRBV7-6; J: TRBJ2-5; CDR3: CASSLAKTSGGLKQETQYF
V: TRBV2; J: TRBJ2-7; CDR3: CASRGQGSRSSYEQYF
V: TRBV10-3; J: TRBJ2-5; CDR3: CAISEGVQLVTQYF
V: TRBV6-4; J: TRBJ2-3; CDR3: CASSARLVMSTDTQYF